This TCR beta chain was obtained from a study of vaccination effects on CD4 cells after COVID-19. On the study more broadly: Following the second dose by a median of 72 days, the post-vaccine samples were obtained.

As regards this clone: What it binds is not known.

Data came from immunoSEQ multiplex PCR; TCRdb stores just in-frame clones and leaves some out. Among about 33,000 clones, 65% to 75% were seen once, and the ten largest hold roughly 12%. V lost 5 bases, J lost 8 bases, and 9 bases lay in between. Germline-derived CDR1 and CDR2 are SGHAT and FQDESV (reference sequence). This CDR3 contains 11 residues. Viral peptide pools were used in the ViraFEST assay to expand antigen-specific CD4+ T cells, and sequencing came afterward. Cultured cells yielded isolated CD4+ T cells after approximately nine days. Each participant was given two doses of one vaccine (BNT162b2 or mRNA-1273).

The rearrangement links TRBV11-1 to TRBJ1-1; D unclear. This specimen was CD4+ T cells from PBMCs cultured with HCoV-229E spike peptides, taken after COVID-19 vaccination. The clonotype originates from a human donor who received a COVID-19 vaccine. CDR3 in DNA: TGTGCCAGCAGCCAAGTATCGGAAGCTTTCTTT. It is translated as CASSQVSEAFF.